The 26 T cell receptor beta chains below all came from one sample that was sequenced in a study of CD8 T cells in ankylosing spondylitis. TCRdb ran MiXCR on the 5' RACE reads and lists one entry per CDR3 protein. The sample shows around 130,000 distinct CDR3 sequences, about 6.5% of them seen only once. The sequencing sample was made of blood, either unsorted or a sorted T cell fraction (not recorded which). These receptors were taken from a male donor with ankylosing spondylitis or in good health (not recorded which).

In its sample, this clonotype was seen many times. The genes are TRBV28 and TRBJ1-5; tentative D call: TRBD1 (6 bases). Germline V gene lookup returns CDR1 MDHEN and CDR2 SYDVKM. The CDR3 length is 15 residues. V was pared by 8 bases and J by 5 bases, with 19 bases between. CDR3 in amino acids: CASLVTGDIDQPQHF. For the CDR3, the DNA is TGTGCCAGCCTTGTCACCGGGGACATAGATCAGCCCCAGCATTTT.

This clonotype was counted many times. This chain uses TRBV28 with TRBJ2-7; 7 bases agree with TRBD2. The CDR3 consists of 14 residues. With 4 bases clipped from V and 2 bases from J, the junction kept 5 bases outside the gene matches. Germline CDR1 is MDHEN and CDR2 is SYDVKM. CDR3: CASSSSGETYEQYF. The CDR3 DNA is TGTGCCAGCAGTTCGAGCGGGGAAACCTACGAGCAGTACTTC.

This clonotype came up a few times. A clone one base away is much larger, so this may be a read error. The chain employs TRBV12-3 or TRBV12-4 and TRBJ2-7; a weak D match, TRBD1 (6 bases). CDR3 length: 12 amino acids. V was cut by 4 bases and J by 3 bases, with 7 bases left in between. The CDR3 reads CASSSGVYEQYF. The CDR3 DNA reads as TGTGCCAGCAGTTCAGGGGTCTACGAGCAGTACTTC.

This clonotype has a count of ten or more. The chain has TRBV7-3 and TRBJ2-3; D is perhaps TRBD1 (5 bases). The V gene's germline CDR1 is SGHTA and CDR2 FQGTGA. The length of the CDR3 is 13 residues. Trimming took 7 bases from V and 3 from J, leaving 11 bases between them. The CDR3 DNA is TGTGCCAGCAATGCTAGGGGAACAGATACGCAGTATTTT. Protein product: CASNARGTDTQYF.

This clonotype was seen ten or more times. The V gene is TRBV6-4, the J gene TRBJ2-1, with 8 bases fitting TRBD2. The CDR3 has 16 amino acids. V shed 1 base and J 0 bases; nucleotides not matched to a gene: 2. Germline V gene sequence: CDR1 MRHNA, CDR2 SNTAGT. The chain's CDR3 is CASSDWSGSSYNEQFF. The CDR3 DNA follows: TGTGCCAGCAGTGACTGGAGCGGGAGCTCCTACAATGAGCAGTTCTTC.

This clonotype was recorded many times. V is TRBV29-1 and J is TRBJ2-3; 7 positions match TRBD1. This CDR3 contains 15 residues. V was pared by 6 bases and J by 0 bases, with 9 bases of the junction left unmatched. The germline CDR1 and CDR2 sequences are SQVTM and ANQGSEA. CDR3 DNA: TGCAGCGTGGGGTTGGGGACAGCAAGCACAGATACGCAGTATTTT. It specifies CSVGLGTASTDTQYF.

This clonotype occurred many times. The V call is TRBV5-1, the J call TRBJ2-1, with D possibly being TRBD2 (6 bases). This CDR3 comprises 14 residues. Looked up from germline, CDR1 is SGHRS and CDR2 is YFSETQ. V lost 0 bases to trimming and J lost 4 bases, with 8 bases between them. The CDR3, as DNA: TGCGCCAGCAGCTTGGTGGGGACTTACAATGAGCAGTTCTTC. This translates into CASSLVGTYNEQFF.

This clonotype occurred many times. This chain links TRBV9 with TRBJ2-1; 9 bases are shared with TRBD2. CDR3 length: 18 amino acids. Trimming removed 0 bases from V and 6 bases from J; junction bases left unmatched: 13. In germline, CDR1 is SGDLS, CDR2 YYNGEE. CDR3 sequence reads: CASSVEGGVAGDLNEQFF. DNA of the CDR3: TGTGCCAGCAGCGTAGAGGGGGGGGTAGCGGGAGATCTCAATGAGCAGTTCTTC. Based on the CDR3 plus reference TRBV9 and TRBJ2-1, the full variable domain is DSGVTQTPKHLITATGQRVTLRCSPRSGDLSVYWYQQSLDQGLQFLIQYYNGEERAKGNILERFSAQQFPDLHSELNLSSLELGDSALYFCASSVEGGVAGDLNEQFFGPGTRLTVL.

The rearrangement links TRBV20-1 to TRBJ1-5; 12 bases align to TRBD1. The germline CDR1 and CDR2 sequences are DFQATT and SNEGSKA (reference sequence). With 1 base clipped from V and 7 bases from J, the junction kept 8 bases outside the gene matches. The CDR3 is 16 amino acids. The CDR3 sequence is CSARGPRGQGAQPQHF. CDR3 DNA: TGCAGTGCTAGAGGGCCGCGGGGACAGGGGGCCCAGCCCCAGCATTTT.

This clonotype came up many times. The chain is built from TRBV15 and TRBJ2-7, with unresolved D. Germline loops: CDR1 LNHNV, CDR2 YYDKDF (reference sequence). V was clipped by 0 bases and J by 2 bases, with 5 bases between them. The CDR3 is made up of 13 amino acids. The CDR3 here is CATSREGTYEQYF. In nucleotides, the CDR3 is TGTGCCACCAGCAGAGAGGGAACCTACGAGCAGTACTTC.

In its sample, this clonotype was seen many times. The rearrangement uses TRBV3-1 and TRBJ1-1; D might be TRBD1 (5 bases). Germline V gives CDR1 LGHDT, CDR2 YNNKEL (reference sequence). V shed 6 bases and J shed 1 base, with 9 bases lying between them. The CDR3 is 13 amino acids. The CDR3 coding sequence is TGTGCCAGCAGTTGGGACGGGAACACTGAAGCTTTCTTT. This gives the protein CASSWDGNTEAFF.

This clonotype was recorded many times. The genes are TRBV30 and TRBJ2-2; possible D gene TRBD1, 5 bases. The V end lost 2 bases, the J end lost 5 bases, and 12 bases lay between the germline ends. The CDR3 totals 14 residues. The germline gives CDR1 GTSNPN, CDR2 SVGIG (reference sequence). CDR3 protein: CAWSSPGKTGELFF. As DNA, the CDR3 is TGTGCCTGGAGTTCTCCAGGGAAGACCGGGGAGCTGTTTTTT.

This clonotype was picked up many times. The chain couples TRBV27 to TRBJ2-2; 9 bases map to TRBD1. CDR3 length equals 15 residues. V was pared by 7 bases and J by 4 bases, with 7 bases of the junction left unmatched. Germline CDR1 and CDR2: MNHEY and SMNVEV (reference sequence). CDR3 loop: CASKIGTGLTGELFF. The CDR3 bases are TGTGCCAGCAAGATAGGGACAGGGCTCACCGGGGAGCTGTTTTTT.

This clonotype was detected ten times or more. CDR3 sequence: CSVVGTEAFF. Written as DNA, the CDR3 is TGCAGCGTTGTAGGTACTGAAGCTTTCTTT. The V call is TRBV29-1, the J call TRBJ1-1, with D uncertain. Deletions cut 4 bases from V and 5 bases from J, with 5 bases between. In germline, CDR1 is SQVTM, CDR2 ANQGSEA. The CDR3 loop spans 10 amino acids.

In this sample, this clonotype turned up many times. This sequence joins TRBV29-1 and TRBJ2-1, with D perhaps TRBD1 (5 bases). This CDR3 comprises 14 residues. The germline V gene has CDR1 SQVTM and CDR2 ANQGSEA. Trimming pared 3 bases from V and 4 bases from J, leaving 13 bases between. This chain's CDR3 is CSVEFLGQYNEQFF. The CDR3 nucleotides read TGCAGCGTTGAGTTTCTAGGACAATACAATGAGCAGTTCTTC.

This clonotype was observed at least ten times. The V call is TRBV5-1, the J call TRBJ1-5; D ambiguous. Trimming pared 0 bases from V and 2 bases from J, leaving 9 bases between. This CDR3 spans 15 amino acids. Germline V CDR1 and CDR2: SGHRS, YFSETQ. CDR3 nucleotides: TGCGCCAGCAGCTTGGGGGTTGGGGGCAATCAGCCCCAGCATTTT. Its translation is CASSLGVGGNQPQHF.

This clonotype was counted between two and nine times. The chain combines TRBV30 with TRBJ2-7; D call uncertain. The CDR3 length is 13 residues. V was shortened by 2 bases and J by 2 bases, with 10 bases between the two germline ends. CDR1 and CDR2 from the germline V gene are GTSNPN and SVGIG (reference sequence). In DNA, the CDR3 is TGTGCCTGGAGTTCAAGGGTCGCCTACGAGCAGTACTTC. Protein sequence: CAWSSRVAYEQYF.

This clonotype was found many times. J is TRBJ2-7 and V is TRBV7-9, with D possibly being TRBD1 or TRBD2 (5 bases each). The V end lost 5 bases, the J end lost 5 bases, and 16 bases lay between the germline ends. Per the germline V gene, CDR1 is SEHNR and CDR2 is FQNEAQ (reference sequence). The CDR3 is 14 amino acids. The CDR3 sequence is CASSALGTENEQYF. For the CDR3, the DNA is TGTGCCAGCAGCGCACTCGGGACGGAGAACGAGCAGTACTTC.

This clonotype was seen at least ten times. The chain uses TRBV12-3 or TRBV12-4 and TRBJ2-7; tentatively, D is TRBD1 (6 bases). The CDR3 runs 14 residues. V lost 3 bases to trimming and J lost 6 bases, with 15 bases between them. The DNA of the CDR3 is TGTGCCAGCAGTTTTGCAGGCCAGGGGTTCGAGCAGTACTTC. Translated, it gives CASSFAGQGFEQYF.

This clonotype has at least ten counts. The V and J genes are TRBV5-1 and TRBJ2-7; D not certain. CDR1 SGHRS and CDR2 YFSETQ come from the germline V gene. Between the trimmed V and J ends, which lost 4 bases and 0 bases, there was a span of 14 bases. This CDR3 contains 15 residues. CDR3 loop: CASSLLVGSSYEQYF. CDR3 nucleotide sequence: TGCGCCAGCAGCCTATTGGTCGGCAGCTCCTACGAGCAGTACTTC.

This clonotype occurred many times. CDR3 sequence (DNA): TGTGCCAGCAGCGCCGGGACAGGGGGCATGAATGAGCAGTTCTTC. Its protein product is CASSAGTGGMNEQFF. The chain couples TRBV6-1 to TRBJ2-1; TRBD1 agrees at 12 bases. The V and J ends lost 6 bases and 7 bases, in that order; junction bases with no gene match: 7. The length of the CDR3 is 15 residues. In germline, CDR1 is MNHNS, CDR2 SASEGT.

This clonotype has a count of ten or more. The chain couples TRBV20-1 to TRBJ1-1; D may be TRBD1 (6 bases). V was shortened by 1 base and J by 7 bases, with 16 bases between the two germline ends. The CDR3 length is 14 residues. Looked up from germline, CDR1 is DFQATT and CDR2 is SNEGSKA (reference sequence). CDR3 bases: TGCAGTGCTAGAGTTCGTAGGGGGGTGGTTGAAGCTTTCTTT. This translates into CSARVRRGVVEAFF.

This clonotype was recorded many times. The chain is built from TRBV20-1 and TRBJ1-1; weak D call: TRBD1 (6 bases). Germline values: CDR1 DFQATT, CDR2 SNEGSKA (reference sequence). The CDR3 runs 11 residues. The CDR3 region is CRGLRGSEAFF. The CDR3 DNA reads TGCAGGGGCCTTAGGGGGAGTGAAGCTTTCTTT.

Ten or more counts support this clonotype. The rearrangement joins TRBV5-1 to TRBJ2-5; D is unresolved. Germline assignment: CDR1 SGHRS and CDR2 YFSETQ. Trimming cost V 0 bases and J 0 bases, with 9 bases left between them. This CDR3 is 15 amino acids long. CDR3 in DNA: TGCGCCAGCAGCTTGGTATCAGCATACCAAGAGACCCAGTACTTC. Its translation: CASSLVSAYQETQYF.

This clonotype was detected many times. The V gene is TRBV28, the J gene TRBJ2-1; D perhaps matches TRBD2 (5 bases). The CDR3 totals 14 residues. The V end was cut by 1 base, the J end by 6 bases, with 10 bases between. CDR1 is MDHEN, CDR2 SYDVKM, per germline. CDR3 sequence reads: CASSLSSGVNEQFF. The CDR3 coding sequence is TGTGCCAGCAGTTTATCTTCCGGGGTCAATGAGCAGTTCTTC.

This clonotype was detected ten times or more. The CDR3 loop is CASSLASMNGYTF. CDR3 DNA sequence: TGTGCCAGCAGTTTAGCCTCGATGAATGGCTACACCTTC. This chain joins TRBV12-3 or TRBV12-4 and TRBJ1-2; D is uncertain. The V and J ends lost 0 bases and 6 bases respectively, with 8 bases between them. This CDR3 is 13 amino acids long.